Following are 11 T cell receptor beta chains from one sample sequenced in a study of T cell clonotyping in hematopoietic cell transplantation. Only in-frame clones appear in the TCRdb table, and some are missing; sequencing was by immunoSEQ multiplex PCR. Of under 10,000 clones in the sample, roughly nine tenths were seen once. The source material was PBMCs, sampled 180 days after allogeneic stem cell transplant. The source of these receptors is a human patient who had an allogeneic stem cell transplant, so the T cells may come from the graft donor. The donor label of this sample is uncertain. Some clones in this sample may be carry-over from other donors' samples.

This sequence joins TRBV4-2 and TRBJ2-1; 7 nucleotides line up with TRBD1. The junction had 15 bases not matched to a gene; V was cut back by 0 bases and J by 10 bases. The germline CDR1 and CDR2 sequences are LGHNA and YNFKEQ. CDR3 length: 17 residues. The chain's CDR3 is CASSQDPPGGQVGEQFF. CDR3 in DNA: TGTGCCAGCAGCCAAGATCCCCCAGGGGGTCAGGTTGGGGAGCAGTTCTTC.

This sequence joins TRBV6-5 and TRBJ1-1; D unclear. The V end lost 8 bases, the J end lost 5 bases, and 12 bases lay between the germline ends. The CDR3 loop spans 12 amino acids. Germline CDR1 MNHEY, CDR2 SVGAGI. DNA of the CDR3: TGTGCCAGCTCGAGCATCGGTACTGAAGCTTTCTTT. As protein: CASSSIGTEAFF.

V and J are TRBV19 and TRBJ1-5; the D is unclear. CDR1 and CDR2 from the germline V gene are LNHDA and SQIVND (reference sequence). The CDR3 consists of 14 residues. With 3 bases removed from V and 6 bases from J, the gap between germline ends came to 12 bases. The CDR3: CASSINRDGQPQHF. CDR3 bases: TGTGCCAGTAGTATTAACAGAGACGGTCAGCCCCAGCATTTT.

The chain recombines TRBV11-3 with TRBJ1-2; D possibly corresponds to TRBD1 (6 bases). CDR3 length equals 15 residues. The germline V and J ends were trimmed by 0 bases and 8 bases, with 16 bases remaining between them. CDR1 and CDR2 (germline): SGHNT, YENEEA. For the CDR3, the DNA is TGTGCCAGCAGCTTAGATGGAGGGGGGCTTGAAGGCTACACCTTC. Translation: CASSLDGGGLEGYTF.

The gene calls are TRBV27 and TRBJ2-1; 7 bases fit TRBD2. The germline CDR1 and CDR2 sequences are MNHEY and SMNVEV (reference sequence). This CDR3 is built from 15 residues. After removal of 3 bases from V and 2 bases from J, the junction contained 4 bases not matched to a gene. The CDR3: CASSLARETYNEQFF. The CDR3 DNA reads TGTGCCAGCAGTTTGGCGCGGGAGACCTACAATGAGCAGTTCTTC.

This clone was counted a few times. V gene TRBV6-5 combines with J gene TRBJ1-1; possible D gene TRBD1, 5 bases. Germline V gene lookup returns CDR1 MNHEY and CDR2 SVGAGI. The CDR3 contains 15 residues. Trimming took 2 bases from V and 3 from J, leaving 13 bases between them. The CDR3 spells CASSYGAGMDTEAFF. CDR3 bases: TGTGCCAGCAGTTACGGGGCAGGGATGGACACTGAAGCTTTCTTT.

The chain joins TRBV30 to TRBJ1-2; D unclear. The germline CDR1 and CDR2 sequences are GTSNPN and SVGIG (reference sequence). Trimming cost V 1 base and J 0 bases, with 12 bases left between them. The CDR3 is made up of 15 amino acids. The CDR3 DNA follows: TGTGCCTGGAGTGGGGGAGGAACAACTAACTATGGCTACACCTTC. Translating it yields CAWSGGGTTNYGYTF.

CDR3 bases: TGTGCCAGTAAAAAGCGGGGGGAAGGAGATACGCAGTATTTT. As protein: CASKKRGEGDTQYF. The chain combines TRBV19 with TRBJ2-3; TRBD2 matches at 9 bases. This CDR3 spans 14 amino acids. J gave up 5 bases and V 7 bases, and 7 bases lay outside the gene matches. Germline CDR1 is LNHDA and CDR2 is SQIVND (reference sequence).

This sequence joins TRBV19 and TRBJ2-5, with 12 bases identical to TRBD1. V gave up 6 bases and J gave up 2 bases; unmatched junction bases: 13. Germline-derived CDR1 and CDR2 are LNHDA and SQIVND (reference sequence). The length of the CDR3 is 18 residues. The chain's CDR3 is CASSPFGTGGKQQETQYF. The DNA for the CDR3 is TGTGCCAGTAGCCCATTCGGGACAGGGGGCAAGCAGCAAGAGACCCAGTACTTC.

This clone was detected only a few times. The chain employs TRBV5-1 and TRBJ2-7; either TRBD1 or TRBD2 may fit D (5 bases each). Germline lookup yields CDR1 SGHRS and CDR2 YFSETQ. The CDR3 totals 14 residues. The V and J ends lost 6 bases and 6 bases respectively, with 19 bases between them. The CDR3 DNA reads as TGCGCCAGCACCGAGGGGACGGCTTTAGTCGAGCAGTACTTC. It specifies CASTEGTALVEQYF.

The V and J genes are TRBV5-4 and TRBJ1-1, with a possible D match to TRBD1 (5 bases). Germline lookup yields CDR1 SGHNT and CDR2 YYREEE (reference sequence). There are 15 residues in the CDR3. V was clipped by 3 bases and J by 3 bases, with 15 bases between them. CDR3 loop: CASSYSRVGDTEAFF. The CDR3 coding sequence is TGTGCCAGCAGCTACTCCAGGGTTGGAGACACTGAAGCTTTCTTT.